What follows are 6 T cell receptor beta chains derived from one specimen sequenced in a study of blood T cell repertoires in COVID-19. Some clones are missing from TCRdb's copy, which holds only in-frame ones; the method was immunoSEQ multiplex PCR. Of about 120,000 clones listed, roughly 87% are singletons. The sequencing sample was made of peripheral blood. The source is an elderly man with acute or convalescent COVID-19.

The V gene is TRBV3-1 (or the pseudogene TRBV3-2), the J gene TRBJ2-3; TRBD2 agrees at 8 bases. The CDR3 runs to 15 residues. Losses at the gene ends were 6 bases for V and 2 bases for J; bases not matched to a gene: 7. CDR1 and CDR2 from the germline V gene are LGHDT and YNNKEL (reference sequence). The CDR3 DNA follows: TGTGCCAGCAGTCCGGGGGGGGCAGACACAGATACGCAGTATTTT. Translated, it gives CASSPGGADTDTQYF.

J is TRBJ1-1 and V is TRBV18; D is unresolved. Trimming took off 3 bases at V and 2 bases at J, with 7 bases between the two ends. The CDR3 length is 13 residues. CDR1 is KGHSH and CDR2 is LQKENI in the germline V gene. The CDR3 reads CASSPGENTEAFF. CDR3 nucleotide sequence: TGTGCCAGCTCACCGGGAGAAAACACTGAAGCTTTCTTT.

V and J are TRBV6-2 or TRBV6-3 and TRBJ2-1; the match to TRBD1 covers 8 bases. Germline V gene data show CDR1 as MNHEY and CDR2 as SVGEGT. There are 14 residues in the CDR3. After removal of 6 bases from V and 1 base from J, the junction contained 2 bases not matched to a gene. CDR3 loop: CASSRTGSYNEQFF. CDR3 in DNA: TGTGCCAGCAGCAGGACAGGGTCCTACAATGAGCAGTTCTTC.

J is TRBJ2-1 and V is TRBV19; TRBD1 might be the D (5 bases). The CDR3 runs to 14 residues. V was clipped by 4 bases and J by 4 bases, with 11 bases between them. Per germline, CDR1 LNHDA and CDR2 SQIVND (reference sequence). CDR3 nucleotide sequence: TGTGCCAGTAGTACCTTGCAGGGATACAATGAGCAGTTCTTC. Translating gives CASSTLQGYNEQFF. The full variable domain, completed using reference TRBV19 and TRBJ2-1, is DGGITQSPKYLFRKEGQNVTLSCEQNLNHDAMYWYRQDPGQGLRLIYYSQIVNDFQKGDIAEGYSVSREKKESFPLTVTSAQKNPTAFYLCASSTLQGYNEQFFGPGTRLTVL.

This clone has just one count. This chain joins TRBV7-9 and TRBJ2-1; no definite D call. The CDR3 runs to 12 residues. V lost 3 bases and J lost 9, with 9 bases in between. Germline lookup yields CDR1 SEHNR and CDR2 FQNEAQ (reference sequence). The CDR3 bases are TGTGCCAGCAGCTTGAGTCAATCTGAGCAGTTCTTC. Its protein product is CASSLSQSEQFF. Using reference TRBV7-9 and TRBJ2-1 for the parts outside the CDR3, the full variable domain is DTGVSQNPRHKITKRGQNVTFRCDPISEHNRLYWYRQTLGQGPEFLTYFQNEAQLEKSRLLSDRFSAERPKGSFSTLEIQRTEQGDSAMYLCASSLSQSEQFFGPGTRLTVL.

The chain is built from TRBV7-8 and TRBJ2-7, with a possible D match to TRBD2 (7 bases). This CDR3 is built from 16 residues. V lost 1 base to trimming and J lost 7 bases, with 20 bases between them. Per the germline V gene, CDR1 is SGHVS and CDR2 is FQNEAQ. The chain's CDR3 is CASSLGAVWGGREQYF. The CDR3 DNA is TGTGCCAGCAGCTTAGGGGCGGTATGGGGGGGGCGTGAGCAGTACTTC.